A single TCR beta chain is shown here with its context. These data belong to a study of blood T cell repertoires in COVID-19. Study at large: The United States, Italy and Spain provided the acute and convalescent COVID-19 samples. T cells, B-cell-depleted T cells, or PBMCs provided the cDNA or gDNA that served as material.

The length of the CDR3 is 15 residues. Trimming at V came to 1 base and at J to 7 bases, leaving 8 bases not matched to a gene. Per the germline V gene, CDR1 is MNHEY and CDR2 is SVGAGI. Assay: immunoSEQ multiplex PCR; the TCRdb copy retains only in-frame clones and omits some. Of around 310,000 clones listed, over 75% are singletons. Clinical history as reported by participants underpinned cohort assignment. The chain has TRBV6-5 and TRBJ1-2; 8 nucleotides align to TRBD1. The material sequenced was PBMCs or T cells enriched from blood (not recorded which). This TCR was sampled from a middle-aged woman who had recovered from COVID-19. The DNA for the CDR3 is TGTGCCAGCAGTTACTTCTCGGACAGGGTTGGTGGCTACACCTTC. As protein: CASSYFSDRVGGYTF.